This entry features one T cell receptor (beta chain) sequence. Reprocessing the 5' RACE reads, TCRdb reports a single entry for every CDR3 protein and omits DNA. This listing includes approximately 330,000 distinct CDR3 sequences. This sample is part of a study of monozygotic twins with inflammatory bowel disease. The CDR3 has 14 residues. Germline V gives CDR1 MDHEN, CDR2 SYDVKM. The sample comprised blood. The J gene is TRBJ2-1, the V gene TRBV28; TCRdb's D call, TRBD2, is unchecked because there is no DNA. This sequence was found in a human donor with ulcerative colitis or Crohn's disease, or a healthy co-twin of an affected twin (not recorded which). The CDR3 is CASRRLAGVYEQFF.